These 13 T cell receptor beta chains originate from one sample sequenced in a study of radiotherapy plus CTLA-4 blockade in lung cancer. Clones were read by immunoSEQ multiplex PCR, and TCRdb kept only the in-frame ones, dropping some. The table lists some 66,000 clones, over 75% of them singletons. The source was peripheral blood, collected from a patient treated with radiotherapy plus ipilimumab. All receptors derive from a human donor with non-small cell lung cancer who had a partial response to radiotherapy plus ipilimumab.

The V call is TRBV7-3, the J call TRBJ2-7, with D perhaps TRBD1 (6 bases). The CDR3 is 13 amino acids. In germline, CDR1 is SGHTA, CDR2 FQGTGA. The germline V and J ends were trimmed by 5 bases and 6 bases, with 14 bases remaining between them. CDR3 sequence (DNA): TGTGCCAGCAGCCCCCCCGGACAGCCCGAGCAGTACTTC. Protein: CASSPPGQPEQYF.

The chain employs TRBV7-2 and TRBJ2-1; D is perhaps TRBD1 (5 bases). Germline lookup yields CDR1 SGHTA and CDR2 FQGNSA. This CDR3 has 12 residues. Trimming removed 2 bases at V and 12 bases at J, with 11 bases between. In DNA, the CDR3 is TGTGCCAGCAGCTTAATAACAGGAGTGCAGTTCTTC. As protein: CASSLITGVQFF.

The chain employs TRBV6-5 and TRBJ2-7; the D is unclear. Germline V gene lookup returns CDR1 MNHEY and CDR2 SVGAGI. This CDR3 has 13 residues. With 2 bases removed from V and 5 bases from J, the gap between germline ends came to 10 bases. CDR3 nucleotides: TGTGCCAGCAGTTACACCTACAGACACGAGCAGTACTTC. It specifies CASSYTYRHEQYF.

V and J are TRBV7-9 and TRBJ2-7, with 8 positions matching TRBD2. The CDR3 covers 15 residues. V was pared by 5 bases and J by 4 bases, with 10 bases of the junction left unmatched. From germline, CDR1 is SEHNR and CDR2 FQNEAQ (reference sequence). The CDR3 loop reads CASSALSGSWYEQYF. Here the CDR3 DNA reads TGTGCCAGCAGCGCGCTGAGCGGGAGTTGGTACGAGCAGTACTTC.

The V call is TRBV28, the J call TRBJ2-5; D is possibly TRBD1 (6 bases). Germline CDR1 and CDR2: MDHEN and SYDVKM. The CDR3 totals 12 residues. Trimming took 3 bases from V and 7 from J, leaving 9 bases between them. DNA of the CDR3: TGTGCCAGCAGTTTCGAAGGGGGGACCCAGTACTTC. Its translation is CASSFEGGTQYF.

The V call is TRBV28, the J call TRBJ2-1, with 10 bases identical to TRBD2. V was clipped by 2 bases and J by 4 bases; unmatched bases: 8. This CDR3 comprises 17 residues. Germline loops: CDR1 MDHEN, CDR2 SYDVKM. The CDR3 region has the DNA TGTGCCAGCAGTTTAGGAGCGGGAGGGCCGGGATACAATGAGCAGTTCTTC. This codes for CASSLGAGGPGYNEQFF.

V and J are TRBV5-8 and TRBJ1-5, with D hard to call. The germline V and J ends were trimmed by 0 bases and 2 bases, with 6 bases remaining between them. Looked up from germline, CDR1 is SGHTS and CDR2 is YDEGEE. The CDR3 extends over 14 amino acids. CDR3 region: CASSLVGGNQPQHF. The CDR3, as DNA: TGTGCCAGCAGCTTGGTCGGGGGCAATCAGCCCCAGCATTTT.

V is TRBV2 and J is TRBJ1-2, with TRBD1 identical over 9 bases. The CDR3 loop spans 15 amino acids. The V and J ends lost 5 bases and 4 bases, in that order; junction bases with no gene match: 8. Germline-derived CDR1 and CDR2 are SNHLY and FYNNEI. CDR3 loop: CASSSRTGAPYGYTF. In DNA form, the CDR3 reads TGTGCCAGCAGTTCAAGGACAGGGGCGCCCTATGGCTACACCTTC.

Concerning this clone: One end of the junction varies from germline; a read error may be responsible. This chain connects TRBV5-5 to TRBJ2-7, with D tentatively TRBD2 (5 bases). The CDR3 runs to 13 residues. Germline CDR1 reads SGHKS; CDR2 reads YYEKEE (reference sequence). DNA of the CDR3: TGTGCCAGCTGCTTGGACGGGACCTACGAGCAGTACTTC. It specifies CASCLDGTYEQYF.

V gene TRBV21-1 combines with J gene TRBJ1-2; whether TRBD1, the table's D call, matches the DNA was not checked. TRBV21-1 is described as a pseudogene. The CDR3 covers 14 residues. In nucleotides, the CDR3 is TGTGCCAGCAGCTTGCGAGGGGCAGGGGACGGCTACACCTTC. Its translation is CASSLRGAGDGYTF.

In DNA, the CDR3 is TGTGCCAGCAGTTTTTCGACAGGGCTCAGCGAAAAACTGTTTTTT. It yields the protein CASSFSTGLSEKLFF. The chain couples TRBV28 to TRBJ1-4; 7 positions agree with TRBD1. The germline V gene has CDR1 MDHEN and CDR2 SYDVKM. V lost 3 bases, J lost 8 bases, and 9 bases stayed unmatched. The CDR3 totals 15 residues.

The chain joins TRBV5-8 to TRBJ1-2; 9 bases line up with TRBD1. From germline, CDR1 is SGHTS and CDR2 YDEGEE. The CDR3 has 16 residues. With 4 bases clipped from V and 0 bases from J, the junction kept 7 bases outside the gene matches. This chain's CDR3 is CASSGDRVEANYGYTF. The CDR3 DNA reads as TGTGCCAGCAGCGGGGACAGGGTTGAAGCTAACTATGGCTACACCTTC.

This CDR3 is CASSSGSTDTQYF. The CDR3 nucleotides read TGCGCCAGCAGCTCGGGTAGCACAGATACGCAGTATTTT. The J gene is TRBJ2-3, the V gene TRBV5-1; D is unresolved. The germline CDR1 and CDR2 sequences are SGHRS and YFSETQ. This CDR3 spans 13 amino acids. V lost 3 bases and J 0 bases, leaving 5 bases between the germline ends.